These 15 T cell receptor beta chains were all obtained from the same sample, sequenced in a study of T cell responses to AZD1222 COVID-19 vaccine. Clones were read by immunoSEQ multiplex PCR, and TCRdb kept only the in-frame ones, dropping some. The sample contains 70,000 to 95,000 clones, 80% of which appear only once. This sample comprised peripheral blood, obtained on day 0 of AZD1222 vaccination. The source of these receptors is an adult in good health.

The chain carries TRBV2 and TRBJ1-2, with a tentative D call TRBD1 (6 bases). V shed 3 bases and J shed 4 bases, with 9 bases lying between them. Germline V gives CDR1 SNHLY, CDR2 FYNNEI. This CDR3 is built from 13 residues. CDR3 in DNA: TGTGCCAGCAGTGAGACAGGCGTCTATGGCTACACCTTC. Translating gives CASSETGVYGYTF.

CDR3: CATRPAGGSGELFF. The CDR3 DNA reads TGTGCCACCCGCCCGGCAGGGGGCTCCGGGGAGCTGTTTTTT. This chain connects TRBV24-1 to TRBJ2-2, with 8 bases aligning to TRBD1. Trimming at V came to 9 bases and at J to 6 bases, leaving 8 bases not matched to a gene. Germline lookup yields CDR1 KGHDR and CDR2 SFDVKD. This CDR3 has 14 residues.

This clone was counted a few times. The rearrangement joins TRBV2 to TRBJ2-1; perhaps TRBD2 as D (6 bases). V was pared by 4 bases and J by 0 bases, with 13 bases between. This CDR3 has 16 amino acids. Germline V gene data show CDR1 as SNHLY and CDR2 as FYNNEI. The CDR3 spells CASSGGRESSYNEQFF. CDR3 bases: TGTGCCAGCAGTGGGGGTCGGGAGAGCTCCTACAATGAGCAGTTCTTC. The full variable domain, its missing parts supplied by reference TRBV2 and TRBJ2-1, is EPEVTQTPSHQVTQMGQEVILRCVPISNHLYFYWYRQILGQKVEFLVSFYNNEISEKSEIFDDQFSVERPDGSNFTLKIRSTKLEDSAMYFCASSGGRESSYNEQFFGPGTRLTVL.

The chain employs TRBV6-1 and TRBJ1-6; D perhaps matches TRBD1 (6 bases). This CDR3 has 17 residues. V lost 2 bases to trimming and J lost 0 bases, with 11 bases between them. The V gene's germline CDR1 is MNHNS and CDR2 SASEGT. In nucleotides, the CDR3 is TGTGCCAGCAGTGAACAGGGGTGGGGCTCCTATAATTCACCCCTCCACTTT. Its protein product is CASSEQGWGSYNSPLHF.

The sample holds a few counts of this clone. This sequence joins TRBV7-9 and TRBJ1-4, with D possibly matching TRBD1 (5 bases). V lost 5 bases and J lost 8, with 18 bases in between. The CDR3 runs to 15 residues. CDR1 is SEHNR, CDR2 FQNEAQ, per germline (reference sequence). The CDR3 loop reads CASSPIGREGEKLFF. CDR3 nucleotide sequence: TGTGCCAGCAGCCCTATTGGCAGGGAAGGCGAAAAACTGTTTTTT. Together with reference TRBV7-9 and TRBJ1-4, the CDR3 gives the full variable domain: DTGVSQNPRHKITKRGQNVTFRCDPISEHNRLYWYRQTLGQGPEFLTYFQNEAQLEKSRLLSDRFSAERPKGSFSTLEIQRTEQGDSAMYLCASSPIGREGEKLFFGSGTQLSVL.

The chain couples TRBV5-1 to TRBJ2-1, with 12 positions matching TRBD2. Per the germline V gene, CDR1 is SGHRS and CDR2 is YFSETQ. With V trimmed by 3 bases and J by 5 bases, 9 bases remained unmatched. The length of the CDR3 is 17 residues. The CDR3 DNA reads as TGCGCCAGCAGCTCTCAGGTTCTAGCGGGGGGGAACAATGAGCAGTTCTTC. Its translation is CASSSQVLAGGNNEQFF. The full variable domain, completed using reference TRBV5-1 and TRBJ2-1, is KAGVTQTPRYLIKTRGQQVTLSCSPISGHRSVSWYQQTPGQGLQFLFEYFSETQRNKGNFPGRFSGRQFSNSRSEMNVSTLELGDSALYLCASSSQVLAGGNNEQFFGPGTRLTVL.

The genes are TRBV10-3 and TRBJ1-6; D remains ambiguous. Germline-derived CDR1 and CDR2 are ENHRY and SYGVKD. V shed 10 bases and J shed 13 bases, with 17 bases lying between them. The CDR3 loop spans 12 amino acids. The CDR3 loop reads CATGEDVSPLHF. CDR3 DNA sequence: TGTGCCACCGGGGAAGATGTGAGCCCCCTCCACTTT.

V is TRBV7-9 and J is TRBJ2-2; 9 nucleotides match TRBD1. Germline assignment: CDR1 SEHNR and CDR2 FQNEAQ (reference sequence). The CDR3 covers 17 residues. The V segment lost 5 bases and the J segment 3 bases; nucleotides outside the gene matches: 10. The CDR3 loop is CASSRDFGQGYTGELFF. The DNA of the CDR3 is TGTGCCAGCAGCCGCGATTTTGGACAGGGGTACACCGGGGAGCTGTTTTTT.

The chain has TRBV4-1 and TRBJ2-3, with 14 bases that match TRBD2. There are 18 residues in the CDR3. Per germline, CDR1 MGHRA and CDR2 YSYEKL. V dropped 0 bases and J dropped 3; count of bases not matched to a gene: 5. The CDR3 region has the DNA TGCGCCAGCAGCCAAGATAGGACTAGCGGGAGGAGGACAGATACGCAGTATTTT. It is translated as CASSQDRTSGRRTDTQYF.

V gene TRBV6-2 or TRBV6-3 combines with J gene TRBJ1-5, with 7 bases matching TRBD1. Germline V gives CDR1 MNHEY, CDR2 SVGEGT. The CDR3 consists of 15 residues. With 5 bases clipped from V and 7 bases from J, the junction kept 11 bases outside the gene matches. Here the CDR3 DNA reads TGTGCCAGCAGTAAGGCGAAGGGGGCAGGACAGCCCCAGCATTTT. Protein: CASSKAKGAGQPQHF.

The CDR3 region is CAWRDRGEAFF. For the CDR3, the DNA is TGTGCCTGGAGGGACAGGGGGGAAGCTTTCTTT. V is TRBV30 and J is TRBJ1-1; 10 bases are a match to TRBD1. The V segment lost 3 bases and the J segment 8 bases; nucleotides outside the gene matches: 0. Germline V lookup: CDR1 GTSNPN, CDR2 SVGIG (reference sequence). The CDR3 is 11 amino acids.

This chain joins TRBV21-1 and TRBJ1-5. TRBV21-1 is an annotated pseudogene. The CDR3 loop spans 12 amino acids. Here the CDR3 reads CASCRGNQPQHF. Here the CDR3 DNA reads TGTGCCAGCTGCAGAGGCAATCAGCCCCAGCATTTT.

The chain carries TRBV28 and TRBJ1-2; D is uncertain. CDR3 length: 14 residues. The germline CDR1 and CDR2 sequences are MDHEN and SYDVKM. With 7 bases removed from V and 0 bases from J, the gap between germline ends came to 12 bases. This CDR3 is CASTKSGANYGYTF. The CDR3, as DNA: TGTGCCAGCACCAAAAGCGGGGCTAACTATGGCTACACCTTC.

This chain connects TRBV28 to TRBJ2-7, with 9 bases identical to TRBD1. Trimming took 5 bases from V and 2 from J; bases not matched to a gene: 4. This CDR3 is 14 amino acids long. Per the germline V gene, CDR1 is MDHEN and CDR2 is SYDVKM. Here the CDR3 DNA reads TGTGCCAGCAGTACCGGGGACAGGGCCTACGAGCAGTACTTC. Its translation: CASSTGDRAYEQYF.

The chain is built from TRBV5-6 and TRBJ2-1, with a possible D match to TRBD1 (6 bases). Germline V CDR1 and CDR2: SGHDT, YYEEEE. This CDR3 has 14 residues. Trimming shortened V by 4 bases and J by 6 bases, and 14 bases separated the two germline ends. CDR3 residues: CASSGPTGGNEQFF. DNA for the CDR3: TGTGCCAGCAGCGGACCGACAGGCGGCAATGAGCAGTTCTTC.